Following are 32 T cell receptor beta chains from one sample sequenced in a study of cytomegalovirus exposure and HLA in healthy donors. Primers: 60 Vbeta forward and 13 Jbeta reverse. TCRdb's copy holds only in-frame clones and misses some; the assay was immunoSEQ multiplex PCR. Of around 150,000 clones in the sample, about 72% were seen once. The sample taken for sequencing was PBMCs. The receptors stem from a male donor in good health and CMV-seronegative.

The rearrangement joins TRBV9 to TRBJ1-2; 8 nucleotides match TRBD1. J gave up 4 bases and V 3 bases, and 5 bases lay outside the gene matches. Germline values: CDR1 SGDLS, CDR2 YYNGEE. CDR3 length equals 14 residues. For the CDR3, the DNA is TGTGCCAGCAGCGCAGGGGGCTCAACCTATGGCTACACCTTC. Its translation is CASSAGGSTYGYTF.

The V call is TRBV5-4, the J call TRBJ2-5; 8 nucleotides match TRBD2. The J call may be faulty, since TRBJ2-7 better matches the DNA end. The germline CDR1 and CDR2 sequences are SGHNT and YYREEE (reference sequence). CDR3 size: 15 residues. The CDR3 DNA reads TGTGCCAGCACCGTCGGGGGGGGGAGCTCCTACGAGCAGTACTTC. This gives the protein CASTVGGGSSYEQYF.

The rearrangement links TRBV2 to TRBJ1-5, with D possibly being TRBD1 (6 bases). The germline V and J ends were trimmed by 10 bases and 10 bases, with 17 bases remaining between them. This CDR3 spans 12 amino acids. CDR1 and CDR2 (germline): SNHLY, FYNNEI. The CDR3 is CAIRDIGGPQHF. CDR3 DNA: TGTGCCATCCGGGACATTGGAGGCCCCCAGCATTTT.

This chain joins TRBV5-4 and TRBJ2-5; 9 positions agree with TRBD1. The CDR3 contains 14 residues. The germline V gene has CDR1 SGHNT and CDR2 YYREEE (reference sequence). The trim removed 2 bases at V and 4 bases at J, leaving 3 bases unmatched. Written as DNA, the CDR3 is TGTGCCAGCAGCTTACAGGGGGCACGAGAGACCCAGTACTTC. Its protein product is CASSLQGARETQYF. Combining the CDR3 with reference TRBV5-4 and TRBJ2-5 gives the whole variable domain ETGVTQSPTHLIKTRGQQVTLRCSSQSGHNTVSWYQQALGQGPQFIFQYYREEENGRGNFPPRFSGLQFPNYSSELNVNALELDDSALYLCASSLQGARETQYFGPGTRLLVL.

CDR3 DNA: TGTGCCAGTAGTCCACAGCCTTATAGCAATCAGCCCCAGCATTTT. Its translation: CASSPQPYSNQPQHF. The chain employs TRBV19 and TRBJ1-5; D call uncertain. Germline V lookup: CDR1 LNHDA, CDR2 SQIVND (reference sequence). V lost 5 bases to trimming and J lost 0 bases, with 11 bases between them. The CDR3 loop spans 15 amino acids.

The gene calls are TRBV10-3 and TRBJ2-2, with D maybe TRBD1 (5 bases). Deletions cut 6 bases from V and 3 bases from J, with 8 bases between. This CDR3 spans 13 amino acids. Germline V gene lookup returns CDR1 ENHRY and CDR2 SYGVKD. For the CDR3, the DNA is TGTGCCATCAGAGGACAAGACACCGGGGAGCTGTTTTTT. Translating gives CAIRGQDTGELFF.

About this clone: The conserved phenylalanine or tryptophan is not found at the CDR3 terminus, so this likely reflects a read error. The chain links TRBV5-1 to TRBJ1-1; D is uncertain. The CDR3 runs 14 residues. V was clipped by 2 bases and J by 1 base, with 9 bases between them. In germline, CDR1 is SGHRS, CDR2 YFSETQ. As DNA, the CDR3 is TGCGCCAGCAGCTTACAGAGCTCGAACACTGAAGCTTTCCTT. Its protein is CASSLQSSNTEAFL.

Here the CDR3 DNA reads TGTGCCAGCAGCTTACAGGGTTTGGGTACTGAAGCTTTCTTT. Translating it yields CASSLQGLGTEAFF. J is TRBJ1-1 and V is TRBV5-4; TRBD1 is a possible D gene (6 bases). The length of the CDR3 is 14 residues. The V end lost 2 bases, the J end lost 5 bases, and 13 bases lay between the germline ends. The germline V gene encodes CDR1 SGHNT and CDR2 YYREEE (reference sequence).

The genes are TRBV30 and TRBJ2-7; D not certain. The CDR3 contains 13 residues. The V gene's germline CDR1 is GTSNPN and CDR2 SVGIG (reference sequence). The V end lost 0 bases, the J end lost 7 bases, and 13 bases lay between the germline ends. The CDR3 here is CAWSVKASREQYF. The CDR3 DNA follows: TGTGCCTGGAGTGTAAAGGCCTCTAGGGAGCAGTACTTC.

The chain employs TRBV5-5 and TRBJ1-1; D unresolved. CDR3 length: 13 residues. The germline V and J ends were trimmed by 0 bases and 1 base, with 4 bases remaining between them. Germline V gene lookup returns CDR1 SGHKS and CDR2 YYEKEE (reference sequence). CDR3 DNA: TGTGCCAGCAGCTTGGCAGGGAACACTGAAGCTTTCTTT. Translated: CASSLAGNTEAFF.

The rearrangement joins TRBV5-1 to TRBJ2-1; 7 nucleotides align to TRBD2. Germline CDR1 is SGHRS and CDR2 is YFSETQ. Germline trimming cut 4 bases from V and 7 bases from J; bases unmatched to any gene: 11. CDR3 length equals 15 residues. CDR3 protein: CASSPGRGYRNEQFF. CDR3 DNA: TGCGCCAGCAGCCCGGGGAGGGGATATAGGAATGAGCAGTTCTTC. Full variable domain (remainder filled in from reference TRBV5-1 and TRBJ2-1): KAGVTQTPRYLIKTRGQQVTLSCSPISGHRSVSWYQQTPGQGLQFLFEYFSETQRNKGNFPGRFSGRQFSNSRSEMNVSTLELGDSALYLCASSPGRGYRNEQFFGPGTRLTVL.

This clone was seen a handful of times. The rearrangement links TRBV4-2 to TRBJ1-1; possibly TRBD1 for D (5 bases). Germline CDR1 reads LGHNA; CDR2 reads YNFKEQ. This CDR3 contains 15 residues. Trimming took off 2 bases at V and 6 bases at J, with 16 bases between the two ends. The DNA for the CDR3 is TGTGCCAGCAGCCAACCCGGGACTGCTTACGCTGAAGCTTTCTTT. Translated, it gives CASSQPGTAYAEAFF.

This clone was counted once. The chain couples TRBV5-1 to TRBJ1-5; the match to TRBD1 covers 9 bases. V was clipped by 4 bases and J by 5 bases; unmatched bases: 4. Germline CDR1 and CDR2: SGHRS and YFSETQ. CDR3 length: 14 amino acids. The CDR3 nucleotides are TGCGCCAGCAGCGCAGGGACAGGGCATCAGCCCCAGCATTTT. The encoded protein is CASSAGTGHQPQHF.

The chain combines TRBV12-5 with TRBJ2-7; 9 bases align to TRBD1. Germline V gives CDR1 LGHNT, CDR2 FRNRAP. Losses at the gene ends were 5 bases for V and 10 bases for J; bases not matched to a gene: 6. This CDR3 has 12 residues. Here the CDR3 DNA reads TGTGCTAGTGGTCCGGACAGGGGCCAACAGTACTTC. It encodes CASGPDRGQQYF. The full variable domain, rest sourced from reference TRBV12-5 and TRBJ2-7, is DARVTQTPRHKVTEMGQEVTMRCQPILGHNTVFWYRQTMMQGLELLAYFRNRAPLDDSGMPKDRFSAEMPDATLATLKIQPSEPRDSAVYFCASGPDRGQQYFGPGTRLTVT.

This chain connects TRBV28 to TRBJ2-7; D perhaps matches TRBD1 (6 bases). Germline lookup yields CDR1 MDHEN and CDR2 SYDVKM. V was clipped by 3 bases and J by 0 bases, with 9 bases between them. The CDR3 runs to 14 residues. The CDR3 reads CASSFLDSSYEQYF. The CDR3 DNA reads as TGTGCCAGCAGTTTCTTGGACAGCTCCTACGAGCAGTACTTC.

V usage is TRBV5-1 and J usage is TRBJ2-3; 11 bases align to TRBD1. The CDR3 extends over 18 amino acids. The germline gives CDR1 SGHRS, CDR2 YFSETQ. Trimming at V came to 3 bases and at J to 4 bases, leaving 13 bases not matched to a gene. Here the CDR3 DNA reads TGCGCCAGCAGCTGGACAGTGAGGACAGGGGGCAAAGCAGATACGCAGTATTTT. It is translated as CASSWTVRTGGKADTQYF.

V gene TRBV18 combines with J gene TRBJ1-3; 8 bases agree with TRBD1. The CDR3 extends over 14 amino acids. Trimming at V came to 2 bases and at J to 4 bases, leaving 1 base not matched to a gene. Germline-derived CDR1 and CDR2 are KGHSH and LQKENI. The CDR3 protein is CASSPDRGGNTIYF. The CDR3 coding sequence is TGTGCCAGCTCACCAGACAGGGGAGGAAACACCATATATTTT.

In this sample, this clone turned up a few times. This rearrangement joins TRBV7-9 to TRBJ1-1; D is ambiguous. Germline CDR1 SEHNR, CDR2 FQNEAQ (reference sequence). The CDR3 totals 14 residues. V gave up 5 bases and J gave up 5 bases, with 15 bases separating them. CDR3 in amino acids: CASSTPARRTEAFF. The CDR3 DNA reads TGTGCCAGCAGCACGCCCGCGAGAAGAACTGAAGCTTTCTTT. Looking up the rest from reference TRBV7-9 and TRBJ1-1 gives the full variable domain: DTGVSQNPRHKITKRGQNVTFRCDPISEHNRLYWYRQTLGQGPEFLTYFQNEAQLEKSRLLSDRFSAERPKGSFSTLEIQRTEQGDSAMYLCASSTPARRTEAFFGQGTRLTVV.

This rearrangement joins TRBV5-8 to TRBJ2-2, with D maybe TRBD1 (6 bases). The V and J ends lost 2 bases and 4 bases respectively, with 12 bases between them. Germline assignment: CDR1 SGHTS and CDR2 YDEGEE. This CDR3 is built from 15 residues. The CDR3 here is CASSFFPRGTGELFF. For the CDR3, the DNA is TGTGCCAGCAGCTTTTTTCCCAGGGGCACCGGGGAGCTGTTTTTT.

V is TRBV28 and J is TRBJ2-7, with TRBD1 matching over 8 bases. Per the germline V gene, CDR1 is MDHEN and CDR2 is SYDVKM. V lost 6 bases and J lost 5; bases outside the gene matches: 6. The CDR3 has 13 residues. The DNA for the CDR3 is TGTGCCAGCAGCCTGACAGGGGTGGACGAGCAGTACTTC. Residues: CASSLTGVDEQYF.

This chain connects TRBV4-3 to TRBJ1-1; D might be TRBD1 (5 bases). V was clipped by 0 bases and J by 4 bases, with 12 bases between them. From germline, CDR1 is LGHNA and CDR2 YSLEER. This CDR3 spans 15 amino acids. The CDR3 DNA is TGCGCCAGCAGCCAAGATGGGACTTGGGGCACTGAAGCTTTCTTT. Protein product: CASSQDGTWGTEAFF.

The chain has TRBV9 and TRBJ2-2; no firm D call. Germline lookup yields CDR1 SGDLS and CDR2 YYNGEE. V lost 2 bases to trimming and J lost 0 bases, with 8 bases between them. This CDR3 contains 15 residues. The CDR3 coding sequence is TGTGCCAGCAGCGTTACCAACTCGAACACCGGGGAGCTGTTTTTT. Protein sequence: CASSVTNSNTGELFF. Filled out from reference TRBV9 and TRBJ2-2, the complete variable domain reads DSGVTQTPKHLITATGQRVTLRCSPRSGDLSVYWYQQSLDQGLQFLIQYYNGEERAKGNILERFSAQQFPDLHSELNLSSLELGDSALYFCASSVTNSNTGELFFGEGSRLTVL.

This sequence joins TRBV2 and TRBJ2-5; 10 bases fit TRBD1. The J call is uncertain, as TRBJ2-7 better fits the DNA end. CDR1 is SNHLY, CDR2 FYNNEI, per germline. This CDR3 comprises 14 residues. CDR3 loop: CASRNGQGAYEQYF. In DNA, the CDR3 is TGTGCCAGCAGAAATGGACAGGGGGCCTACGAGCAGTACTTC.

CDR3 sequence: CASCRDTMNTEAFF. For the CDR3, the DNA is TGTGCCAGCTGCCGGGACACTATGAACACTGAAGCTTTCTTT. The gene calls are TRBV6-5 and TRBJ1-1; a possible D gene is TRBD1 (6 bases). The CDR3 is 14 residues long. The germline V gene has CDR1 MNHEY and CDR2 SVGAGI. V was clipped by 8 bases and J by 0 bases, with 13 bases between them.

The chain combines TRBV4-1 with TRBJ1-2; 7 nucleotides align to TRBD1. The CDR3 loop spans 16 amino acids. J lost 2 bases, V lost 4 bases, and 10 bases had no gene match. CDR1 is MGHRA and CDR2 is YSYEKL in the germline V gene. The CDR3 DNA follows: TGCGCCAGCAGCCCCGCTGACAGGGTAACGAACTATGGCTACACCTTC. This translates into CASSPADRVTNYGYTF.

In this sample, this clone turned up once. The same CDR3 can be traced to other DNA sequences in this sample. The chain employs TRBV27 and TRBJ2-7; 11 bases align to TRBD1. There are 14 residues in the CDR3. Per germline, CDR1 MNHEY and CDR2 SMNVEV (reference sequence). V lost 5 bases to trimming and J lost 3 bases; unmatched junction nucleotides: 3. As DNA, the CDR3 is TGTGCCAGCAGTCCCGGGACAGGGGGCTACGAGCAGTACTTC. Translation gives CASSPGTGGYEQYF.

The genes are TRBV11-1 and TRBJ1-2; D remains ambiguous. The germline gives CDR1 SGHAT, CDR2 FQDESV (reference sequence). The CDR3 consists of 15 residues. The V gene lost 7 bases and the J gene lost 0 bases, with 15 bases spanning the gap. The chain's CDR3 is CASTSGRQANYGYTF. The CDR3 DNA reads TGTGCCAGCACCTCGGGGAGACAAGCTAACTATGGCTACACCTTC.

The rearrangement uses TRBV5-6 and TRBJ2-7; 9 bases are shared with TRBD1. From germline, CDR1 is SGHDT and CDR2 YYEEEE. The CDR3 covers 15 residues. V gave up 3 bases and J gave up 5 bases; unmatched junction bases: 9. The DNA for the CDR3 is TGTGCCAGCAGCTCGAGCGGGACAGGGCCCCACGAGCAGTACTTC. It codes for CASSSSGTGPHEQYF.

This clone showed up just a few times. The rearrangement uses TRBV25-1 and TRBJ2-7; the match to TRBD2 covers 14 bases. J gave up 7 bases and V 3 bases, and 5 bases lay outside the gene matches. In germline, CDR1 is MGHDK, CDR2 SYGVNS. The CDR3 consists of 15 residues. The CDR3 here is CASSDRLAGGQEQYF. CDR3 nucleotides: TGTGCCAGCAGTGATAGACTAGCGGGGGGGCAAGAGCAGTACTTC.

The V gene is TRBV2, the J gene TRBJ1-2, with D perhaps TRBD1 (6 bases). Trimming cost V 7 bases and J 8 bases, with 20 bases left between them. The germline V gene has CDR1 SNHLY and CDR2 FYNNEI. There are 14 residues in the CDR3. This chain's CDR3 is CASTFGGGAQGYTF. For the CDR3, the DNA is TGTGCCAGCACCTTCGGGGGGGGCGCGCAGGGCTACACCTTC.

The chain uses TRBV2 and TRBJ2-5; D may be TRBD1 (6 bases). Germline V lookup: CDR1 SNHLY, CDR2 FYNNEI. The CDR3 consists of 13 residues. Between the trimmed V and J ends, which lost 6 bases and 4 bases, there was a span of 12 bases. Here the CDR3 DNA reads TGTGCCAGCAGCTACGGACAGATAGAGACCCAGTACTTC. It codes for CASSYGQIETQYF.

The V call is TRBV28, the J call TRBJ2-2; no firm D call. Trimming stripped 3 bases from V and 0 bases from J, with 11 bases between. This CDR3 has 16 amino acids. Germline V lookup: CDR1 MDHEN, CDR2 SYDVKM. The CDR3: CASSLGGLPNTGELFF. CDR3 DNA: TGTGCCAGCAGTTTGGGTGGGCTACCGAACACCGGGGAGCTGTTTTTT.